This TCR beta chain is from a study of radiotherapy plus CTLA-4 blockade in lung cancer. Overall study: Patients showed objective responses in 15% to 20% of cases, and disease control was achieved by 31%.

Repertoires were generated with immunoSEQ multiplex PCR, while TCRdb's copy carries only in-frame clones and drops some. The sample has fewer than 95,000 clones, 83% seen once. V trimming: 1 base; J trimming: 8 bases; junction bases outside the gene matches: 7. This CDR3 is 14 amino acids long. Germline V gene lookup returns CDR1 SQVTM and CDR2 ANQGSEA. This clonotype was sampled from a human donor with non-small cell lung cancer who had stable disease on radiotherapy plus ipilimumab. V and J are TRBV29-1 and TRBJ1-4; 7 bases align to TRBD1. This material consisted of peripheral blood, taken from a patient treated with radiotherapy plus ipilimumab. The CDR3 DNA sequence: TGCAGCGTTGAAGCGGCAAGGGGGCGGGAAAAACTGTTTTTT. Amino acids: CSVEAARGREKLFF. The variable domain in full, with the rest retrieved from reference TRBV29-1 and TRBJ1-4, is SAVISQKPSRDICQRGTSLTIQCQVDSQVTMMFWYRQQPGQSLTLIATANQGSEATYESGFVIDKFPISRPNLTFSTLTVSNMSPEDSSIYLCSVEAARGREKLFFGSGTQLSVL.